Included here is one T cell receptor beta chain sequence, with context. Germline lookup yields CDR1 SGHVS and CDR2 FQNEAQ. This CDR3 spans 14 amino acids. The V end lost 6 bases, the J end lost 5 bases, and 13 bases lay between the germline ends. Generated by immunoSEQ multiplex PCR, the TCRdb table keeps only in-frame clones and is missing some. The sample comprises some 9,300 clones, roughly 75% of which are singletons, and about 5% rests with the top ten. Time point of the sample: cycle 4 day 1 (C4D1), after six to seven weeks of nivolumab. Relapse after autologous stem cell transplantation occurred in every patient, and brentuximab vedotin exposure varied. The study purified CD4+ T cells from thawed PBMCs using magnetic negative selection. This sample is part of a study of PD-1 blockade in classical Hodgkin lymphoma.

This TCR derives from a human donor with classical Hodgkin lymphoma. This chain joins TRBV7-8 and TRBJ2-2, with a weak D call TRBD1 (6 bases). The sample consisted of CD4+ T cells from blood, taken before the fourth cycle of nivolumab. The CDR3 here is CASRYQGKTGELFF. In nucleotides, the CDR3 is TGTGCCAGCAGGTACCAGGGGAAGACCGGGGAGCTGTTTTTT.